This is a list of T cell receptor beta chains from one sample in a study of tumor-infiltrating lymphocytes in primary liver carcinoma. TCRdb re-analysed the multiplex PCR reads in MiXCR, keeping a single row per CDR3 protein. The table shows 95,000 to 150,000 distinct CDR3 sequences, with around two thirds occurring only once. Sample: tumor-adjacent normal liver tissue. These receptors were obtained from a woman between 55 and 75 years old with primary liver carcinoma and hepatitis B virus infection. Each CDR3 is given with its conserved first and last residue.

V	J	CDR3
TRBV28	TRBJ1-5	CASTRGGGHQPQHF
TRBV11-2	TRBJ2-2	CASRLGNWDTGELFF
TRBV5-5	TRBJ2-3	CASSLDAGGTDTHYF
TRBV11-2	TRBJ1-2	CASSRQGPGGNYTF
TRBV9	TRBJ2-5	CASRVDPAGEGETQYF
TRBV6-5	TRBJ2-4	CARGQNKNIQYF
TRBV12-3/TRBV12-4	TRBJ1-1	CASSLPQGRTEAFF
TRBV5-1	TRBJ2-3	CASSLRGLAGTGGTGTQYF
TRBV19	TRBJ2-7	CASTWDPNVGEQYF
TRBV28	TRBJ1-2	CASSLGFGRASGGDGYTF
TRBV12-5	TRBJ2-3	CASGLFTSGRIDTQYF